This paragraph reports one T cell receptor (beta chain). This clonotype was recorded a few times. Its antigen has not been determined. The record has no base qualities; no much larger clone is one base away. The run used an Illumina NovaSeq 6000. cDNA libraries for TCRalpha and TCRbeta were prepared by 5'RACE using constant-segment primers, with sample barcodes and unique molecular identifiers added. RNA was extracted from every sample with Trizol reagent. Libraries were amplified in two PCR steps, with a second sample barcode and Illumina TruSeq adapters added in the second step. Sequencing of libraries was performed on an Illumina NovaSeq with 2 x 150 bp paired-end reads. Per the source publication's procedure: With migec v1.2.7, reads were demultiplexed and then collapsed into UMI-guided consensus sequences. With mixcr v2.1.11, UMI consensuses were aligned to TRA and TRB V and J templates and assembled into clonotypes. Clonotypes were classified as expanded or contracted when called significant by both edgeR and NoisET, with noise models trained on biological replicates. For edgeR calls, the thresholds were a false discovery rate-adjusted p below 0.01 and a log2 fold-change of 1. As an exploratory analysis of dynamics, max-normalized trajectories of the 1000 most abundant clonotypes were examined with PCA combined with hierarchical clustering. Separately sequenced CD4+ and CD8+ repertoires were used to assign a CD4 or CD8 phenotype to each responding clone. Starting from the raw public reads, TCRdb applied fastp trimming at Q25, assembled clones with MiXCR and retained in-frame beta chains. Rows with a matching CDR3 protein are joined into one entry that keeps the most common DNA and genes. The V and J calls follow TCRdb's processing rather than the paper's. The sample records hundreds of thousands of distinct CDR3 sequences, 15% to 20% of which are singletons. Roughly an eighth of the sample is in the top ten clones.

This sample is part of a study of T-cell memory formation after mild COVID-19 (dated by TCRdb to about 2021). For context, the study as a whole: Most TCR sequence clusters were specific to one of the two donors. In a couple of donors, T-cell clones that expanded and contracted after mild COVID-19 were tracked by sequencing TCRalpha and TCRbeta repertoires over time. Two young, previously healthy adult volunteers made up the cohort, one male and one female.

Ficoll-Paque density gradient centrifugation was the method used to isolate PBMCs. Beyond this particular receptor, the publication reports: The study included only a couple of mild cases, and larger cohorts that include severe cases with pre-infection samples were judged to be necessary. SARS-CoV-2 specificity of the second-wave clones peaking on day 37 was not confirmed. The detection of some responding clones in pre-infection memory suggests that pre-existing cross-reactive memory T cells joined the SARS-CoV-2 response. Contracting CD4+ clones were found mainly in CM and EM memory subsets, while CD8+ clones were enriched in EMRA. Clones contracting from day 15 to 85 had balanced CD4/CD8 phenotypes, while a second wave expanding from day 15 to 37 was biased towards CD4+.

Inclusive of the bounding cysteine and phenylalanine, the CDR3 is 12 residues long. Solely the CDR3 DNA is kept, with 36 bases framed from the first base. V was cut back by 1 base and J by 10 bases, leaving a gap of 11 bases between them. Via the germline V gene (reference sequence), CDR1 is LGHDT and CDR2 YNNKEL. The specimen was PBMCs or a T cell subset sorted from them (not recorded which). The V gene is TRBV3-1 and the J gene is TRBJ2-7; no D gene is confidently identified. The sequence came from an adult woman who had mild COVID-19 (a few samples of this study predate the infection). The sample titles of this study are shuffled in the database, so cell type and time point are left out; the donor was told from shared clones. The nucleotide sequence is TGTGCCAGCAGCCAAGGAACCTCGGGCCAGTACTTC. Its translation is CASSQGTSGQYF.